This paragraph covers one T cell receptor beta chain sequence. The CDR3 consists of 14 residues. V lost 1 base and J 7 bases, leaving 11 bases between the germline ends. Germline V lookup: CDR1 GTSNPN, CDR2 SVGIG (reference sequence). TCRdb keeps only in-frame clones here, not all; method: immunoSEQ multiplex PCR. The repertoire holds about 77,000 clones, with around 92% as singletons. The sample originates from a study of human versus mouse CDR3 diversity and MHC coevolution. The origin of this receptor is a person aged 30 to 69 in good health. V and J are TRBV30 and TRBJ1-6, with D perhaps matching TRBD1 (5 bases). Specimen: naive CD4+ T cells from blood. Specified subset: CD45RO-negative CD62L-positive naive CD4 T cells. CDR3 DNA: TGTGCCTGGAGTGGGACAAGAACAAATTCACCCCTCCACTTT. Amino acids: CAWSGTRTNSPLHF.